These 24 T cell receptor beta chains were sequenced from one sample in a study of T cells after yellow fever vaccination. In TCRdb, the 5' RACE reads were re-called with MiXCR into one record per CDR3 protein. This sample yields approximately 300,000 distinct CDR3 sequences, of which roughly a tenth are seen a single time; 3% to 3.5% belongs to the top ten. Sequenced here: CD4+ T cells sorted from PBMCs, sampled 45 days after the yellow fever booster vaccination. The receptor set was obtained from a man between 18 and 35 years old who received the YFV17D yellow fever vaccine.

The chain joins TRBV4-1 to TRBJ2-2; D gene unclear. Germline assignment: CDR1 MGHRA and CDR2 YSYEKL. The CDR3 totals 14 residues. V lost 8 bases to trimming and J lost 6 bases, with 16 bases between them. This chain's CDR3 is CASGSSLGPGELFF. Written as DNA, the CDR3 is TGCGCCAGCGGGTCGAGCCTGGGCCCCGGGGAGCTGTTTTTT.

This clonotype came up a few times. V usage is TRBV20-1 and J usage is TRBJ1-4; 8 bases map to TRBD1. Looked up from germline, CDR1 is DFQATT and CDR2 is SNEGSKA (reference sequence). The CDR3 has 13 residues. Germline trimming cut 5 bases from V and 8 bases from J; bases unmatched to any gene: 7. The CDR3 region is CSAWTGKGEKLFF. Written as DNA, the CDR3 is TGCAGTGCTTGGACAGGGAAAGGGGAAAAACTGTTTTTT.

This clonotype was counted only a few times. This chain connects TRBV28 to TRBJ2-5; possible D gene TRBD1, 6 bases. This CDR3 comprises 13 residues. Trimming removed 5 bases from V and 2 bases from J, with 9 bases in between. Germline CDR1 MDHEN, CDR2 SYDVKM. For the CDR3, the DNA is TGTGCCAGCAGTGGTAGGGGGCAAGAGACCCAGTACTTC. Encoded protein: CASSGRGQETQYF.

The genes are TRBV7-9 and TRBJ1-3, with a possible D match to TRBD1 (5 bases). CDR1 is SEHNR and CDR2 is FQNEAQ in the germline V gene (reference sequence). V was pared by 2 bases and J by 0 bases, with 8 bases between. CDR3 length: 15 residues. CDR3 nucleotide sequence: TGTGCCAGCAGCTTAAGCGGGACCTCTGGAAACACCATATATTTT. This sequence encodes CASSLSGTSGNTIYF.

This clonotype was counted at least ten times. The CDR3 spells CASSQRDTQYF. The CDR3 DNA reads as TGTGCCAGCAGTCAGAGAGATACGCAGTATTTT. This chain uses TRBV6-6 with TRBJ2-3; no reliable D call. The CDR3 runs to 11 residues. The V gene's germline CDR1 is MNHNY and CDR2 SVGAGI (reference sequence). Trimming stripped 5 bases from V and 5 bases from J, with 5 bases between.

The rearrangement links TRBV24-1 to TRBJ2-1; no definite D call. Germline V gene sequence: CDR1 KGHDR, CDR2 SFDVKD. The CDR3 covers 14 residues. The V and J ends lost 2 bases and 0 bases respectively, with 4 bases between them. CDR3 in DNA: TGTGCCACCAGTGATTCGTCCTCCTACAATGAGCAGTTCTTC. Translated: CATSDSSSYNEQFF.

This chain uses TRBV6-5 with TRBJ1-6, with D tentatively TRBD1 (5 bases). This CDR3 is built from 17 residues. Germline values: CDR1 MNHEY, CDR2 SVGAGI. The V and J ends lost 0 bases and 7 bases respectively, with 16 bases between them. CDR3 protein: CASSYSVGAMGNSPLHF. The CDR3 DNA reads as TGTGCCAGCAGTTACTCGGTCGGGGCGATGGGGAATTCACCCCTCCACTTT.

This clonotype was found a few times. The J gene is TRBJ1-1, the V gene TRBV5-1, with D hard to call. The length of the CDR3 is 15 residues. V lost 0 bases and J 1 base, leaving 10 bases between the germline ends. Germline lookup yields CDR1 SGHRS and CDR2 YFSETQ. The CDR3 nucleotides read TGCGCCAGCAGCTTGGAATACGCCAAGAACACTGAAGCTTTCTTT. This codes for CASSLEYAKNTEAFF.

The chain is built from TRBV28 and TRBJ2-5; 9 bases line up with TRBD2. V was pared by 8 bases and J by 5 bases, with 12 bases of the junction left unmatched. The germline V gene has CDR1 MDHEN and CDR2 SYDVKM. This CDR3 is 15 amino acids long. This CDR3 reads CASSDGGGAGETQYF. In DNA, the CDR3 is TGTGCCAGCTCCGATGGCGGGGGGGCCGGGGAGACCCAGTACTTC. Using reference TRBV28 and TRBJ2-5 for the parts outside the CDR3, the full variable domain is DVKVTQSSRYLVKRTGEKVFLECVQDMDHENMFWYRQDPGLGLRLIYFSYDVKMKEKGDIPEGYSVSREKKERFSLILESASTNQTSMYLCASSDGGGAGETQYFGPGTRLLVL.

This clonotype showed up just a few times. The chain recombines TRBV15 with TRBJ1-4; D gene ambiguous. The CDR3 sequence is 16 residues long. V shed 1 base and J shed 1 base, with 10 bases lying between them. In germline, CDR1 is LNHNV, CDR2 YYDKDF (reference sequence). CDR3 bases: TGTGCCACCAGCAGAGGGTCTGTCCGAACTAATGAAAAACTGTTTTTT. Translated, it gives CATSRGSVRTNEKLFF.

This clonotype was picked up many times. J is TRBJ2-2 and V is TRBV5-1; the match to TRBD2 covers 7 bases. Germline assignment: CDR1 SGHRS and CDR2 YFSETQ. CDR3 size: 15 residues. The V segment lost 4 bases and the J segment 0 bases; nucleotides outside the gene matches: 3. DNA of the CDR3: TGCGCCAGCAGCCCGAGCGGGACGAACACCGGGGAGCTGTTTTTT. This translates into CASSPSGTNTGELFF.

This clonotype was counted ten times or more. This chain uses TRBV5-1 with TRBJ2-5, with a possible D match to TRBD1 (6 bases). V lost 3 bases to trimming and J lost 5 bases, with 14 bases between them. Germline-derived CDR1 and CDR2 are SGHRS and YFSETQ. CDR3 size: 14 residues. As DNA, the CDR3 is TGCGCCAGCAGCTCTGGGACACTGAGGGAGACCCAGTACTTC. Protein sequence: CASSSGTLRETQYF.

This clonotype was counted a few times. The V call is TRBV10-3, the J call TRBJ1-2, with TRBD1 identical over 8 bases. The CDR3 is made up of 15 amino acids. After removal of 3 bases from V and 2 bases from J, the junction contained 5 bases not matched to a gene. From germline, CDR1 is ENHRY and CDR2 SYGVKD. The CDR3 coding sequence is TGTGCCATCAGTGAAGGACAGGGCGCAAACTATGGCTACACCTTC. It encodes CAISEGQGANYGYTF.

This clonotype was detected only a few times. The chain employs TRBV6-5 and TRBJ1-5; D is unresolved. The CDR3 sequence is 16 residues long. Germline lookup yields CDR1 MNHEY and CDR2 SVGAGI. Deletions cut 6 bases from V and 0 bases from J, with 15 bases between. As DNA, the CDR3 is TGTGCCAGCAGAGGTACCGGGTCCCCTAGCAATCAGCCCCAGCATTTT. Its translation: CASRGTGSPSNQPQHF.

This sequence joins TRBV12-3 or TRBV12-4 and TRBJ2-1, with a tentative D call TRBD2 (6 bases). CDR3 size: 13 residues. The V end lost 7 bases, the J end lost 9 bases, and 16 bases lay between the germline ends. The CDR3 nucleotides are TGTGCCAGCACGCCTCCGGGGGTCGGTGAGCAGTTCTTC. The encoded protein is CASTPPGVGEQFF.

This clonotype appeared a few times. The chain couples TRBV12-3 or TRBV12-4 to TRBJ2-2; the match to TRBD1 covers 7 bases. The ends lost 6 bases at V and 6 bases at J; junction bases unmatched: 7. This CDR3 region has 14 residues. CDR3 DNA: TGTGCCAGCAGCCGGGGACAGTTGGCCGGGGAGCTGTTTTTT. As protein: CASSRGQLAGELFF.

The chain couples TRBV25-1 to TRBJ1-2; 10 bases map to TRBD1. V lost 0 bases, J lost 2 bases, and 3 bases stayed unmatched. The CDR3 runs 16 residues. The germline CDR1 and CDR2 sequences are MGHDK and SYGVNS. CDR3 nucleotides: TGTGCCAGCAGTGAATATGGGACAGGGGAAAACTATGGCTACACCTTC. Its translation: CASSEYGTGENYGYTF.

V is TRBV14 and J is TRBJ2-5; D call uncertain. The CDR3 is 12 residues long. Germline V CDR1 and CDR2: SGHDN, FVKESK. V was cut by 3 bases and J by 5 bases, with 7 bases left in between. The CDR3 loop is CASSHARETQYF. CDR3 in DNA: TGTGCCAGCAGCCACGCCAGGGAGACCCAGTACTTC.

This clonotype has more than one count but fewer than ten. J is TRBJ1-1 and V is TRBV5-6; tentatively, D is TRBD1 (6 bases). Germline assignment: CDR1 SGHDT and CDR2 YYEEEE. Trimming removed 6 bases from V and 6 bases from J, with 15 bases in between. This CDR3 contains 13 residues. This CDR3 is CASNRQGRAEAFF. Here the CDR3 DNA reads TGTGCCAGCAACCGGCAGGGGAGAGCTGAAGCTTTCTTT. Using reference TRBV5-6 and TRBJ1-1 for the parts outside the CDR3, the full variable domain is DAGVTQSPTHLIKTRGQQVTLRCSPKSGHDTVSWYQQALGQGPQFIFQYYEEEERQRGNFPDRFSGHQFPNYSSELNVNALLLGDSALYLCASNRQGRAEAFFGQGTRLTVV.

This clonotype has just a few counts. The chain carries TRBV29-1 and TRBJ2-1; D may be TRBD2 (7 bases). Germline CDR1 is SQVTM and CDR2 is ANQGSEA. The CDR3 loop spans 14 amino acids. V lost 3 bases and J lost 6, with 15 bases in between. As DNA, the CDR3 is TGCAGCGTTGAGGTAGGGGGGGAGAGCAATGAGCAGTTCTTC. This sequence encodes CSVEVGGESNEQFF.

The V gene is TRBV6-5, the J gene TRBJ1-4, with D uncertain. The CDR3 sequence is 14 residues long. Germline V gene data show CDR1 as MNHEY and CDR2 as SVGAGI. V lost 5 bases and J 8 bases, leaving 15 bases between the germline ends. The CDR3 coding sequence is TGTGCCAGCAGTGAGGGATTCCTGCGGGAAAAACTGTTTTTT. Residues: CASSEGFLREKLFF.

This clonotype was found a few times. The rearrangement joins TRBV2 to TRBJ2-5; TRBD2 matches 9 bases. Germline loops: CDR1 SNHLY, CDR2 FYNNEI. V shed 5 bases, J shed 1 base, and the junction held 2 bases outside the gene matches. This CDR3 region has 14 residues. CDR3 DNA sequence: TGTGCCAGCAGTAAACTAGCGGGCCAAGAGACCCAGTACTTC. This translates into CASSKLAGQETQYF.

The rearrangement joins TRBV20-1 to TRBJ2-7; perhaps D is TRBD1 or TRBD2 (5 bases each). Germline loops: CDR1 DFQATT, CDR2 SNEGSKA (reference sequence). The CDR3 has 12 amino acids. V lost 3 bases and J 4 bases, leaving 10 bases between the germline ends. CDR3 in amino acids: CSARQGGYEQYF. DNA for the CDR3: TGCAGTGCTAGGCAGGGCGGGTACGAGCAGTACTTC.

The rearrangement links TRBV12-3 or TRBV12-4 to TRBJ2-5; 10 nucleotides match TRBD2. Unmatched junction bases numbered 10, after V lost 6 bases and J lost 6 bases. The CDR3 loop spans 15 amino acids. The CDR3 spells CASSAASGGFKTQYF. The DNA of the CDR3 is TGTGCCAGCAGCGCGGCTAGCGGGGGTTTCAAGACCCAGTACTTC.